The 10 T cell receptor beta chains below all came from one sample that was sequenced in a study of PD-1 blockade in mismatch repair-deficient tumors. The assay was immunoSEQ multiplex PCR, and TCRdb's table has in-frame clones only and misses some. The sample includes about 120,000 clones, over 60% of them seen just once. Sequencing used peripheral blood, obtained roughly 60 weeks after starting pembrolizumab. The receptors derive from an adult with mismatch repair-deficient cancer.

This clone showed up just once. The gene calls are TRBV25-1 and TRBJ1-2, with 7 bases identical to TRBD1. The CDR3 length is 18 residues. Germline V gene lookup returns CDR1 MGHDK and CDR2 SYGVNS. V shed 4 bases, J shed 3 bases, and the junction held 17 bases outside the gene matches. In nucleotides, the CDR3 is TGTGCCAGCAGTGGACTCTGGGGGGGACAGCCGAAATACTATGGCTACACCTTC. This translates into CASSGLWGGQPKYYGYTF.

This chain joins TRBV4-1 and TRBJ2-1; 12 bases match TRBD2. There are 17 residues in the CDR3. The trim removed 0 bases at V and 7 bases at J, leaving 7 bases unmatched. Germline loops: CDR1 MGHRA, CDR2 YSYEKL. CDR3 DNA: TGCGCCAGCAGCCAAGAGCCGGGACTAGCGGGTGGGAATGAGCAGTTCTTC. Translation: CASSQEPGLAGGNEQFF.

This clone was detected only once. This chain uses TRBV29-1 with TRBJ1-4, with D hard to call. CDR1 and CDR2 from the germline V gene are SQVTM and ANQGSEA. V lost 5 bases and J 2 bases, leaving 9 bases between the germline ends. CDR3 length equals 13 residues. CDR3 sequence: CSVRGQTNEKLFF. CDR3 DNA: TGCAGCGTTAGAGGGCAGACTAATGAAAAACTGTTTTTT.

CDR3 sequence: CASSQVPAENTGELFF. CDR3 sequence (DNA): TGTGCCAGCAGCCAAGTTCCAGCGGAGAACACCGGGGAGCTGTTTTTT. The chain carries TRBV4-2 and TRBJ2-2; D perhaps matches TRBD2 (5 bases). Trimming stripped 1 base from V and 1 base from J, with 10 bases between. The CDR3 length is 16 residues. Germline CDR1 reads LGHNA; CDR2 reads YNFKEQ.

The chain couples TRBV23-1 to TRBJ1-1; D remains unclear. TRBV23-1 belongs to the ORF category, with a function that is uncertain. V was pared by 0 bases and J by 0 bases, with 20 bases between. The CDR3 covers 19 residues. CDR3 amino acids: CASSQSPRWPRGMNTEAFF. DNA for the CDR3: TGCGCCAGCAGTCAATCCCCACGATGGCCTCGTGGGATGAACACTGAAGCTTTCTTT.

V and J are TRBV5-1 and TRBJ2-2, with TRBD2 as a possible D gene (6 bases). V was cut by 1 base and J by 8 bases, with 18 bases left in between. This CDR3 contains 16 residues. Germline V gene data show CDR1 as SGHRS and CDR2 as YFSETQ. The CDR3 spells CASSLSLGGGTGELFF. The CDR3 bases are TGCGCCAGCAGCTTGAGCCTCGGGGGAGGCACTGGGGAGCTGTTTTTT. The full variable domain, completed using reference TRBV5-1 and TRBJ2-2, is KAGVTQTPRYLIKTRGQQVTLSCSPISGHRSVSWYQQTPGQGLQFLFEYFSETQRNKGNFPGRFSGRQFSNSRSEMNVSTLELGDSALYLCASSLSLGGGTGELFFGEGSRLTVL.

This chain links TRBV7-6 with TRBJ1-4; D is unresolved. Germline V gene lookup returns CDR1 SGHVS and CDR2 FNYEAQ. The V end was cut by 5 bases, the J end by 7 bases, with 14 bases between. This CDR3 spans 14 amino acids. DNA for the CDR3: TGTGCCAGCAGCCCACAGACCTCCGGTGAAAAACTGTTTTTT. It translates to CASSPQTSGEKLFF.

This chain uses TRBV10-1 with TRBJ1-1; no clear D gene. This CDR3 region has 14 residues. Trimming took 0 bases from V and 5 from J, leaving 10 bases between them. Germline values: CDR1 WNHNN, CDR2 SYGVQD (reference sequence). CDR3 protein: CASSESPVGTEAFF. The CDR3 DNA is TGCGCCAGCAGTGAGTCGCCAGTTGGGACTGAAGCTTTCTTT.

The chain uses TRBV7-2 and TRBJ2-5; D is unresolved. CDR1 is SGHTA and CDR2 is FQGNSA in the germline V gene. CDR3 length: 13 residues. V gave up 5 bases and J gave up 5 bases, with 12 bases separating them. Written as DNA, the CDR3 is TGTGCCAGCAGCGGAAGCAGGATCGAGACCCAGTACTTC. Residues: CASSGSRIETQYF.

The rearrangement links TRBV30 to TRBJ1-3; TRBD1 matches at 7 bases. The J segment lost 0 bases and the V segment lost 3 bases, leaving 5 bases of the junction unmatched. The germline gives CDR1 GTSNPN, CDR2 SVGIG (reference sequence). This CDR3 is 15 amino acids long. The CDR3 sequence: CAWSGDSISGNTIYF. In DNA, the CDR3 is TGTGCCTGGAGCGGGGACAGTATCTCTGGAAACACCATATATTTT.